The rows below give T cell receptor beta chains drawn from one sample of a study of blood T cell repertoires in COVID-19. The method was immunoSEQ multiplex PCR; TCRdb's version includes in-frame clones alone and lacks a portion of them. The table has about 210,000 clones, roughly four fifths seen once; the top ten hold less than 15%. The sequenced sample was peripheral blood. The receptors stem from a woman between 40 and 50 years old with acute or convalescent COVID-19. CDR3s leave out the opening cysteine and the closing phenylalanine or tryptophan. Each record gives: V gene, CDR3 protein.

TRBV7-8	ASSFRLNNEQF
TRBV7-9	ASSPSPGLADRPHTQY
TRBV6-5	ASGTGAITYEQY
TRBV30	AWSPGGSGNQPQH
TRBV9	ASSVEHLTDTQY
TRBV4-1	ASSPRDSKNIQY
TRBV12-3/TRBV12-4	ASTIGANTEAF
TRBV4-1	ASSHPTGPDEQF
TRBV27	ASSLQGGELF
TRBV11-3	ASSRGTSSYNEQF
TRBV7-3	ASSTGLAQVDTQY
TRBV3-1/TRBV3-2	ASSTRTSGSKF
TRBV18	ASSPSVGGGQETQY
TRBV5-1	ASSAGLAYEQY
TRBV5-8	ASSIGTSGDGTDTQY
TRBV5-1	ASSPGRERDYEQY
TRBV6-5	ASEGANRVNEQF
TRBV2	ASSLGQNTEAF
TRBV4-3	ASSQDVNSGRGGETQY
TRBV7-9	AGAQGSGNTIY